The rows below give T cell receptor beta chains drawn from one sample of a study of OX40 agonist ivuxolimab in advanced cancers. The table came from immunoSEQ multiplex PCR; TCRdb's copy has only in-frame clones and leaves some out. The sample consists of 74,000 or so clones, around 90% of them appearing once. The material sequenced was CD4+ or CD8+ T cells sorted from blood, taken in a trial of the OX40 agonist ivuxolimab. These receptor sequences come from an adult with an advanced solid tumor such as melanoma, head and neck, liver or kidney cancer. CDR3s include the opening cysteine and the closing phenylalanine or tryptophan. The D gene is left open where the match is weak. A row's size may be missing; if present it is once, few, many or a size class.

clone size: NA; J gene: TRBJ1-1; V gene: TRBV18; D gene: NA; CDR3 DNA: TGTGCCAGCTCACAAAACAGGGAGCCCCCGTACACTGAAGCTTTCTTT; CDR3 protein: CASSQNREPPYTEAFF
clone size: NA; J gene: TRBJ1-1; V gene: TRBV6-1; D gene: NA; CDR3 DNA: TGTGCCAGCAGTGCTTGGGGAGACACTGAAGCTTTCTTT; CDR3 protein: CASSAWGDTEAFF
clone size: NA; J gene: TRBJ1-2; V gene: TRBV6-1; D gene: NA; CDR3 DNA: TGTGCCAGCACCTGGGCCAGCCTAATCTATGGCTACACCTTC; CDR3 protein: CASTWASLIYGYTF
clone size: NA; J gene: TRBJ2-4; V gene: TRBV27; D gene: NA; CDR3 DNA: TGTGCCAGCAGTACCGGGACCCTCCTCAAAACTATTCAGTACTTC; CDR3 protein: CASSTGTLLKTIQYF
clone size: NA; J gene: TRBJ2-3; V gene: TRBV4-1; D gene: NA; CDR3 DNA: TGCGCCAGCAGCCAAGGGTTGACTGGGGGCCTCAGGGATACGCAGTATTTT; CDR3 protein: CASSQGLTGGLRDTQYF
clone size: NA; J gene: TRBJ1-3; V gene: TRBV2; D gene: NA; CDR3 DNA: TGTGCCAGCAGTGAGGGGACCAATCGAGTCACCATATATTTT; CDR3 protein: CASSEGTNRVTIYF
clone size: NA; J gene: TRBJ1-1; V gene: TRBV28; D gene: NA; CDR3 DNA: TGTGCCAGCAGTCAACAAGCGTCAGGGTCTTCGGAAGCTTTCTTT; CDR3 protein: CASSQQASGSSEAFF
clone size: NA; J gene: TRBJ2-6; V gene: TRBV6-5; D gene: TRBD1; CDR3 DNA: TGTGCCAGCAGTTACAATACAGGGGCTGGGGCCAACGTCCTGACTTTC; CDR3 protein: CASSYNTGAGANVLTF
clone size: NA; J gene: TRBJ2-1; V gene: TRBV28; D gene: TRBD1; CDR3 DNA: TGTGCCAGCCGGGGACAGGGGTTCAATGAGCAGTTCTTC; CDR3 protein: CASRGQGFNEQFF
clone size: NA; J gene: TRBJ1-2; V gene: TRBV7-2; D gene: NA; CDR3 DNA: TGTGCCAGCAGCCCCGTAGGAGGGGATAACTATGGCTACACCTTC; CDR3 protein: CASSPVGGDNYGYTF
clone size: NA; J gene: TRBJ2-7; V gene: TRBV7-2; D gene: NA; CDR3 DNA: TGTGCCAGCAGCTTGGATGGGGCCCTTCCTTGGTACTTC; CDR3 protein: CASSLDGALPWYF
clone size: NA; J gene: TRBJ2-2; V gene: TRBV6-6; D gene: NA; CDR3 DNA: TGTGCCAGCATTTTATCGACCTCGAGAACCGGGGAGCTGTTTTTT; CDR3 protein: CASILSTSRTGELFF
clone size: few; J gene: TRBJ1-2; V gene: TRBV28; D gene: NA; CDR3 DNA: TGTGCCAGCAGTTGGGGAGGGGATGGCTACACCTTC; CDR3 protein: CASSWGGDGYTF
clone size: NA; J gene: TRBJ2-5; V gene: TRBV28; D gene: NA; CDR3 DNA: TGTGCCAGCAGTTTTGGAGCGGAGACCCAGTACTTC; CDR3 protein: CASSFGAETQYF
clone size: NA; J gene: TRBJ1-1; V gene: TRBV27; D gene: NA; CDR3 DNA: TGTGCCACCTCGAGGCATGGGTACACTGAAGCTTTCTTT; CDR3 protein: CATSRHGYTEAFF
clone size: NA; J gene: TRBJ2-5; V gene: TRBV20-1; D gene: NA; CDR3 DNA: TGCAGTGCTAGCAGGGGAAACCAGTACTTC; CDR3 protein: CSASRGNQYF
clone size: NA; J gene: TRBJ1-6; V gene: TRBV27; D gene: TRBD1; CDR3 DNA: TGTGCCAGCAGTCGAGAACAGGGGGCCTATAATTCACCCCTCCACTTT; CDR3 protein: CASSREQGAYNSPLHF
clone size: NA; J gene: TRBJ2-6; V gene: TRBV4-3; D gene: NA; CDR3 DNA: TGCGCCAGCAGCCAAGACAGTCAGGTAGGGGCCAACGTCCTGACTTTC; CDR3 protein: CASSQDSQVGANVLTF
clone size: once; J gene: TRBJ2-5; V gene: TRBV5-1; D gene: TRBD1; CDR3 DNA: TGCGCCAGCAGCTTGGGAGGGGGCGGGCAAGAGACCCAGTACTTC; CDR3 protein: CASSLGGGGQETQYF
clone size: NA; J gene: TRBJ1-2; V gene: TRBV7-9; D gene: NA; CDR3 DNA: TGTGCCAGCAGCTTAGAGCCGGAGGGGCAGGATGCCTCATTC; CDR3 protein: CASSLEPEGQDASF
clone size: NA; J gene: TRBJ1-4; V gene: TRBV19; D gene: TRBD1; CDR3 DNA: TGTGCCAGTAGGCGGACAGGCGGTGAAAAACTGTTTTTT; CDR3 protein: CASRRTGGEKLFF
clone size: NA; J gene: TRBJ2-7; V gene: TRBV18; D gene: TRBD2; CDR3 DNA: TGTGCCAGCTCACCCCTCGGTTGGACTAGCGGGAGAACCGAGCAGTACTTC; CDR3 protein: CASSPLGWTSGRTEQYF
clone size: NA; J gene: TRBJ2-7; V gene: TRBV5-4; D gene: TRBD2; CDR3 DNA: TGTGCCAGCAGCCCAGGACTAGCGGAAACCTACGAGCAGTACTTC; CDR3 protein: CASSPGLAETYEQYF
clone size: NA; J gene: TRBJ1-1; V gene: TRBV5-8; D gene: NA; CDR3 DNA: TGTGCCAGCAGCCGTCGGAGGGACACTGAAGCTTTCTTT; CDR3 protein: CASSRRRDTEAFF
clone size: NA; J gene: TRBJ1-3; V gene: TRBV18; D gene: NA; CDR3 DNA: TGTGCCAGCTCACCGAGTGAACTTTACTCTGGAAACACCATATATTTT; CDR3 protein: CASSPSELYSGNTIYF
clone size: once; J gene: TRBJ1-5; V gene: TRBV6-6; D gene: NA; CDR3 DNA: TGTGCCAGCAGTTACGAGCATCAGCCCCAGCATTTT; CDR3 protein: CASSYEHQPQHF
clone size: NA; J gene: TRBJ1-1; V gene: TRBV7-2; D gene: NA; CDR3 DNA: TGTGCCAGCAGCTTAGTCGACGGAAACACTGAAGCTTTCTTT; CDR3 protein: CASSLVDGNTEAFF
clone size: once; J gene: TRBJ2-1; V gene: TRBV28; D gene: NA; CDR3 DNA: TGTGCCAGTTCACCGAGCTCCTACAATGAGCAGTTCTTC; CDR3 protein: CASSPSSYNEQFF
clone size: NA; J gene: TRBJ1-1; V gene: TRBV6-5; D gene: NA; CDR3 DNA: TGTGCCAGCAGTTACTCGATAAGTGCAGGGTTGACTGAAGCTTTCTTT; CDR3 protein: CASSYSISAGLTEAFF
clone size: once; J gene: TRBJ1-3; V gene: TRBV7-2; D gene: NA; CDR3 DNA: TGTGCCAGCAGCTTAGCGGCGGGTTTGGACACCATATATTTT; CDR3 protein: CASSLAAGLDTIYF